This is a list of T cell receptor beta chains from one sample in a study of chemoradiotherapy in HPV16-positive cancers. TCRdb's copy holds only in-frame clones and misses some; the assay was immunoSEQ multiplex PCR. The data hold around 4,900 clones, with around 85% observed a single time. Sequencing was performed on tumor tissue, taken from a patient who underwent chemoradiotherapy. These receptors originate from a human donor with HPV-associated anogenital cancer. Both conserved end residues are part of each CDR3. A D gene is named only where the DNA matches it firmly. Size is omitted from some rows. Given values are once, few, many or a class for expanded clones.

j_call | v_call | clone_size | d_call | cdr3_nt | cdr3_aa
TRBJ1-1 | TRBV29-1 | NA | NA | TGCAGCGTTGAAGGGGTGGCGGGGGGCACTGAAGCTTTCTTT | CSVEGVAGGTEAFF
TRBJ2-3 | TRBV5-1 | NA | NA | TGCGCCAGCAGCTCCGCAGGGATCGATACGCAGTATTTT | CASSSAGIDTQYF
TRBJ2-5 | TRBV11-1 | once | TRBD2 | TGTGCCAGCAGACGAGGGTCTAGCGGGGTTCCACTTAAACAAGAGACCCAGTACTTC | CASRRGSSGVPLKQETQYF
TRBJ1-1 | TRBV12-5 | few | NA | TGTGCTAGTGGTTTGGGCACAGGGCCAACTGAAGCTTTCTTT | CASGLGTGPTEAFF
TRBJ1-5 | TRBV7-9 | once | TRBD1 | TGTGCCAGCAGCGAAGGACAGGGGGCTAACCCCAATCAGCCCCAGCATTTT | CASSEGQGANPNQPQHF
TRBJ1-2 | TRBV7-3 | few | TRBD1 | TGTGCCAGCAGCTTATCCGGGACAGGGGGCCGCCATGGCTACACCTTC | CASSLSGTGGRHGYTF
TRBJ1-4 | TRBV7-9 | once | NA | TGTGCCAGCAGTCCGTTGGGGAGTGAAAAACTGTTTTTT | CASSPLGSEKLFF
TRBJ2-3 | TRBV29-1 | NA | TRBD2 | TGCAGCGTTGTTCCTAGCGGGGAAACAGATACGCAGTATTTT | CSVVPSGETDTQYF
TRBJ1-2 | TRBV7-3 | NA | TRBD1 | TGTGCCAGCAGCTTAACTCCGGGACAGGCGGACTATGGCTACACCTTC | CASSLTPGQADYGYTF
TRBJ1-2 | TRBV21-1 | NA | NA | TGTGCCAGCAGCAAAGATTCGGGGGGGCACCGGGACAGGGTTTGGAACTATGGCTACACCTTC | CASSKDSGGHRDRVWNYGYTF
TRBJ2-5 | TRBV2 | NA | TRBD2 | TGTGCCAGCAGTGTCAGGGGACTAGCGGGGTCGGAGACCCAGTACTTC | CASSVRGLAGSETQYF
TRBJ2-5 | TRBV2 | NA | NA | TGTGCCAGCGGGTTTGGGGAAGAGACCCAGTACTTC | CASGFGEETQYF
TRBJ2-2 | TRBV7-2 | NA | NA | TGTGCCAGCAGCTTACCGGACACCGGGGAGCTGTTTTTT | CASSLPDTGELFF
TRBJ1-1 | TRBV25-1 | NA | TRBD1 | TGTGCCAGCACCGCGGACAGGGGCTTATCGAACACTGAAGCTTTCTTT | CASTADRGLSNTEAFF
TRBJ2-3 | TRBV5-1 | NA | NA | TGCGCCAGCAGCTTGCCTGATACGGGACTTAACACAGATACGCAGTATTTT | CASSLPDTGLNTDTQYF
TRBJ2-1 | TRBV11-2 | NA | NA | TGTGCCAGCAGCTTAGACGGGCAGTACAATGAGCAGTTCTTC | CASSLDGQYNEQFF
TRBJ1-5 | TRBV19 | once | TRBD1 | TGTGCCAGTAGTATAGATCTTACAGGGGCTAAGCCCCAGCATTTT | CASSIDLTGAKPQHF
TRBJ1-1 | TRBV6-5 | NA | NA | TGTGCCAGCACCCTTACCGCAGGGGCGCGAACTGAAGCTTTCTTT | CASTLTAGARTEAFF
TRBJ1-4 | TRBV19 | NA | NA | TGTGCCAGTACCGCCGACCGGGGCTCGGAAAAACTGTTTTTT | CASTADRGSEKLFF
TRBJ1-4 | TRBV11-2 | NA | NA | TGTGCCAGCAGCTCCTGGACAAGAGGGGGGAGGGAAAAACTGTTTTTT | CASSSWTRGGREKLFF
TRBJ1-2 | TRBV10-3 | NA | TRBD1 | TGTGCCATCAGTGACCGCGGACAGGCAGCTAACTATGGCTACACCTTC | CAISDRGQAANYGYTF
TRBJ1-4 | TRBV7-2 | NA | NA | TGTGCCAGCAGCCCTCCGGGATTAAATGAAAAACTGTTTTTT | CASSPPGLNEKLFF
TRBJ1-1 | TRBV6-1 | NA | NA | TGTGCCAGCAGTGATAGGGGGGGACTGAAGGCTTTCTTT | CASSDRGGLKAFF
TRBJ2-1 | TRBV9 | NA | NA | TGTGCCAGCAGCGTAGATTCGCCTAGCGCCTACAATGAGCAGTTCTTC | CASSVDSPSAYNEQFF
TRBJ2-3 | TRBV2 | NA | TRBD2 | TGTGCCAGCAGTGAAGGGGGACTAGCGGGGGCAACCGATACGCAGTATTTT | CASSEGGLAGATDTQYF
TRBJ2-1 | TRBV5-1 | NA | TRBD1 | TGCGCCAGCAGCGCGGGACAGGGGGCGCGGAATGAGCAGTTCTTC | CASSAGQGARNEQFF
TRBJ1-2 | TRBV2 | NA | NA | TGTGCCAGCAGTGTTAGTCGGACAGACTATGGCTACACCTTC | CASSVSRTDYGYTF
TRBJ1-6 | TRBV18 | NA | NA | TGTGCCAGCTCCCCGAGCGAGAATTCACCCCTCCACTTT | CASSPSENSPLHF
TRBJ1-1 | TRBV30 | few | TRBD1 | TGTGCCGTCAACCTCTTCGGGACAGGGACAGTCAAAGCTTTCTTT | CAVNLFGTGTVKAFF
TRBJ2-5 | TRBV9 | NA | NA | TGTGCCAGCAGCCCAAATCAAGAGACCCAGTACTTC | CASSPNQETQYF
TRBJ1-1 | TRBV28 | NA | NA | TGTGCCAGCACCCAGATGTTGGGGGCGAGCACTGAAGCTTTCTTT | CASTQMLGASTEAFF
TRBJ2-1 | TRBV29-1 | once | TRBD2 | TGCAGCGTTGTGGCGGGGGGTGTAAATGAGCAGTTCTTC | CSVVAGGVNEQFF
TRBJ2-4 | TRBV5-1 | NA | TRBD1 | TGCGCCAACCTCGCCGGGACAGGGGGCGCGAGTTTCCAAAACATTCAGTACTTC | CANLAGTGGASFQNIQYF
TRBJ2-1 | TRBV18 | NA | NA | TGTGCCAGCTCACGTACCGGGACGGTGCACAATGAGCAGTTCTTC | CASSRTGTVHNEQFF
TRBJ1-1 | TRBV5-1 | few | NA | TGCGCCAGCAGCTTGGCTGGGGGCAACACTGAAGCTTTCTTT | CASSLAGGNTEAFF
TRBJ2-1 | TRBV10-3 | few | NA | TGTGCCATCGCCGTGACAGCTAGAAACAATGAGCAGTTCTTC | CAIAVTARNNEQFF
TRBJ2-4 | TRBV2 | NA | NA | TGTGCCAGGGAGACTAGTACCAAAAACATTCAGTACTTC | CARETSTKNIQYF
TRBJ1-6 | TRBV5-6 | NA | NA | TGTGCCAGCAGCTTGTCGACGAGCTCCTATAATTCACCCCTCCACTTT | CASSLSTSSYNSPLHF
TRBJ1-2 | TRBV5-6 | NA | NA | TGTGCCAGCAGCTTTCTCAGTCGCCTTGGTGGCTACACCTTC | CASSFLSRLGGYTF
TRBJ2-1 | TRBV9 | NA | TRBD2 | TGTGCCAGCAGCGTAGGGGGGACTAGCGCCTACAATGAGCAGTTCTTC | CASSVGGTSAYNEQFF
TRBJ2-1 | TRBV5-4 | NA | TRBD2 | TGTGCCAGCAGCTTGGTTGGCGGGGGCTACAATGAGCAGTTCTTC | CASSLVGGGYNEQFF
TRBJ1-1 | TRBV5-1 | NA | TRBD1 | TGCGCCAGCCGGGACAGTATGAACACTGAAGCTTTCTTT | CASRDSMNTEAFF
TRBJ1-5 | TRBV7-9 | NA | TRBD1 | TGTGCCAGCAGCCCAGGGACAGGGTTCGGTCGAGATAGCAATCAGCCCCAGCATTTT | CASSPGTGFGRDSNQPQHF
TRBJ1-3 | TRBV28 | NA | NA | TGTGCCAGCAGTCGAGGTACTAGCTCTGGAAACACCATATATTTT | CASSRGTSSGNTIYF
TRBJ1-2 | TRBV6-1 | NA | NA | TGTGCCAGCAGTCCACGGGGGGGGCCGGGGGATGGCTACACCTTC | CASSPRGGPGDGYTF